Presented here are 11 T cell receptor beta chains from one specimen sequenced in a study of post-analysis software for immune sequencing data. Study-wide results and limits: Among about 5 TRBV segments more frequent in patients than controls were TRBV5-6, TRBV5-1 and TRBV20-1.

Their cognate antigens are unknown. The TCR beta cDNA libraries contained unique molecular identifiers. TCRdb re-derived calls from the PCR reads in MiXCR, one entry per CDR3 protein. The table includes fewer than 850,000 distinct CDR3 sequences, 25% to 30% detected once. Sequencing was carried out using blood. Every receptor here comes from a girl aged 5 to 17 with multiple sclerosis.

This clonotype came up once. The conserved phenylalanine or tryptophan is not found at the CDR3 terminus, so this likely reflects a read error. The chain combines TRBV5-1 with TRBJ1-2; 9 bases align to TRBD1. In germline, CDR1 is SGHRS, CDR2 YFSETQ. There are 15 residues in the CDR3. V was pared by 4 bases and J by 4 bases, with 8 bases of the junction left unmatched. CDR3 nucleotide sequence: TGCGCCAGCAGCCGAGGGGAGACAGGGGGCTATGGCTACACCTGC. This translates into CASSRGETGGYGYTC.

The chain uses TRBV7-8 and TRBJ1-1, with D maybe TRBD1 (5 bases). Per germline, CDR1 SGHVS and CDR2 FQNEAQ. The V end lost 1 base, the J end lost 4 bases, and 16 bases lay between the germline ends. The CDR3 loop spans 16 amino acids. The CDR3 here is CASSLEQGFSSTEAFF. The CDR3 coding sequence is TGTGCCAGCAGCTTAGAGCAGGGTTTTTCGAGCACTGAAGCTTTCTTT.

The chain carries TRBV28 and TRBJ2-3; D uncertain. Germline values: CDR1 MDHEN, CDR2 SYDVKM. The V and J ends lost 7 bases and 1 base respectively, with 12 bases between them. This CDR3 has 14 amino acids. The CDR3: CASTNLGGTDTQYF. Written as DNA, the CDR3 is TGTGCCAGCACCAATCTCGGTGGCACAGATACGCAGTATTTT.

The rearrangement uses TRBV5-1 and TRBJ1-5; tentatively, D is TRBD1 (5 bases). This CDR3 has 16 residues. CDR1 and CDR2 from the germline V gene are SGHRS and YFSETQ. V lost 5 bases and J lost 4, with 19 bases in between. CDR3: CASRLKPGPENQPQHF. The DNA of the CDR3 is TGCGCCAGCAGATTGAAACCGGGACCCGAAAATCAGCCCCAGCATTTT.

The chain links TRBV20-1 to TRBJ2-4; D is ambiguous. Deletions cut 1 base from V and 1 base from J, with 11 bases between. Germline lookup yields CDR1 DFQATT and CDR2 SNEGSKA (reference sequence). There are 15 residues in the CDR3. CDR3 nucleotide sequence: TGCAGTGCTAGAGGTCCCCTCGGGGCCAAAAACATTCAGTACTTC. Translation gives CSARGPLGAKNIQYF.

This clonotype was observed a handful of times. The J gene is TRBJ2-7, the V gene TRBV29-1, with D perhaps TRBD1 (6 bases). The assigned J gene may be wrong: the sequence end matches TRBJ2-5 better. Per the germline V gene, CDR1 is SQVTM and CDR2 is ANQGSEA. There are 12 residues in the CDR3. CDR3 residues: CSVKTGKETQYF. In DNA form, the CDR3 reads TGCAGCGTTAAGACAGGAAAGGAGACCCAGTACTTC.

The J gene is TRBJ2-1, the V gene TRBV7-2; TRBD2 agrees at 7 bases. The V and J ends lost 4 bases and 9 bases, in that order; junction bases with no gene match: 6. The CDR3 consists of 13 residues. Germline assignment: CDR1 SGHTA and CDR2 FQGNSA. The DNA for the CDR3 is TGTGCCAGCAGCTACCCCCAGCGGGGTGAGCAGTTCTTC. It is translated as CASSYPQRGEQFF. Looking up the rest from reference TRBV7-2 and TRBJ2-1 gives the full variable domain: GAGVSQSPSNKVTEKGKDVELRCDPISGHTALYWYRQSLGQGLEFLIYFQGNSAPDKSGLPSDRFSAERTGGSVSTLTIQRTQQEDSAVYLCASSYPQRGEQFFGPGTRLTVL.

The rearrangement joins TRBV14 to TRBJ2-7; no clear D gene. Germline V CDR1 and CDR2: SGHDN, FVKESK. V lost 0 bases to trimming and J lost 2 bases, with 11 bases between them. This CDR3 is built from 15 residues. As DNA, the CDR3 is TGTGCCAGCAGCCAAGATTTCGGCCGAGCCTACGAGCAGTACTTC. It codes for CASSQDFGRAYEQYF.

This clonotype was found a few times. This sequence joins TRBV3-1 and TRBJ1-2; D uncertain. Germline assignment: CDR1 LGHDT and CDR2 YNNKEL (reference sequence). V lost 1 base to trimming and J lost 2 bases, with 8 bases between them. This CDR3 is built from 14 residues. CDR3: CASSQALRNYGYTF. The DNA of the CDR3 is TGTGCCAGCAGCCAAGCCTTGCGCAACTATGGCTACACCTTC.

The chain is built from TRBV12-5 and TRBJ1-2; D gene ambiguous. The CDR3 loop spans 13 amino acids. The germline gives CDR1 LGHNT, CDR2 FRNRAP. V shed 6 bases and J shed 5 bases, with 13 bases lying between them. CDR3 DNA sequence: TGTGCTAGTGGCCGGACCGGAGTTTATGGCTACACCTTC. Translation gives CASGRTGVYGYTF.

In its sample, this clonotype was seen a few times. The CDR3 coding sequence is TGTGCCAGCAGTTTGGGGACAGGGTGGGTAAATGAGCAGTTCTTC. Translating gives CASSLGTGWVNEQFF. The chain is built from TRBV27 and TRBJ2-1, with 9 bases fitting TRBD1. CDR1 is MNHEY, CDR2 SMNVEV, per germline (reference sequence). J lost 7 bases, V lost 3 bases, and 7 bases had no gene match. This CDR3 has 15 amino acids.